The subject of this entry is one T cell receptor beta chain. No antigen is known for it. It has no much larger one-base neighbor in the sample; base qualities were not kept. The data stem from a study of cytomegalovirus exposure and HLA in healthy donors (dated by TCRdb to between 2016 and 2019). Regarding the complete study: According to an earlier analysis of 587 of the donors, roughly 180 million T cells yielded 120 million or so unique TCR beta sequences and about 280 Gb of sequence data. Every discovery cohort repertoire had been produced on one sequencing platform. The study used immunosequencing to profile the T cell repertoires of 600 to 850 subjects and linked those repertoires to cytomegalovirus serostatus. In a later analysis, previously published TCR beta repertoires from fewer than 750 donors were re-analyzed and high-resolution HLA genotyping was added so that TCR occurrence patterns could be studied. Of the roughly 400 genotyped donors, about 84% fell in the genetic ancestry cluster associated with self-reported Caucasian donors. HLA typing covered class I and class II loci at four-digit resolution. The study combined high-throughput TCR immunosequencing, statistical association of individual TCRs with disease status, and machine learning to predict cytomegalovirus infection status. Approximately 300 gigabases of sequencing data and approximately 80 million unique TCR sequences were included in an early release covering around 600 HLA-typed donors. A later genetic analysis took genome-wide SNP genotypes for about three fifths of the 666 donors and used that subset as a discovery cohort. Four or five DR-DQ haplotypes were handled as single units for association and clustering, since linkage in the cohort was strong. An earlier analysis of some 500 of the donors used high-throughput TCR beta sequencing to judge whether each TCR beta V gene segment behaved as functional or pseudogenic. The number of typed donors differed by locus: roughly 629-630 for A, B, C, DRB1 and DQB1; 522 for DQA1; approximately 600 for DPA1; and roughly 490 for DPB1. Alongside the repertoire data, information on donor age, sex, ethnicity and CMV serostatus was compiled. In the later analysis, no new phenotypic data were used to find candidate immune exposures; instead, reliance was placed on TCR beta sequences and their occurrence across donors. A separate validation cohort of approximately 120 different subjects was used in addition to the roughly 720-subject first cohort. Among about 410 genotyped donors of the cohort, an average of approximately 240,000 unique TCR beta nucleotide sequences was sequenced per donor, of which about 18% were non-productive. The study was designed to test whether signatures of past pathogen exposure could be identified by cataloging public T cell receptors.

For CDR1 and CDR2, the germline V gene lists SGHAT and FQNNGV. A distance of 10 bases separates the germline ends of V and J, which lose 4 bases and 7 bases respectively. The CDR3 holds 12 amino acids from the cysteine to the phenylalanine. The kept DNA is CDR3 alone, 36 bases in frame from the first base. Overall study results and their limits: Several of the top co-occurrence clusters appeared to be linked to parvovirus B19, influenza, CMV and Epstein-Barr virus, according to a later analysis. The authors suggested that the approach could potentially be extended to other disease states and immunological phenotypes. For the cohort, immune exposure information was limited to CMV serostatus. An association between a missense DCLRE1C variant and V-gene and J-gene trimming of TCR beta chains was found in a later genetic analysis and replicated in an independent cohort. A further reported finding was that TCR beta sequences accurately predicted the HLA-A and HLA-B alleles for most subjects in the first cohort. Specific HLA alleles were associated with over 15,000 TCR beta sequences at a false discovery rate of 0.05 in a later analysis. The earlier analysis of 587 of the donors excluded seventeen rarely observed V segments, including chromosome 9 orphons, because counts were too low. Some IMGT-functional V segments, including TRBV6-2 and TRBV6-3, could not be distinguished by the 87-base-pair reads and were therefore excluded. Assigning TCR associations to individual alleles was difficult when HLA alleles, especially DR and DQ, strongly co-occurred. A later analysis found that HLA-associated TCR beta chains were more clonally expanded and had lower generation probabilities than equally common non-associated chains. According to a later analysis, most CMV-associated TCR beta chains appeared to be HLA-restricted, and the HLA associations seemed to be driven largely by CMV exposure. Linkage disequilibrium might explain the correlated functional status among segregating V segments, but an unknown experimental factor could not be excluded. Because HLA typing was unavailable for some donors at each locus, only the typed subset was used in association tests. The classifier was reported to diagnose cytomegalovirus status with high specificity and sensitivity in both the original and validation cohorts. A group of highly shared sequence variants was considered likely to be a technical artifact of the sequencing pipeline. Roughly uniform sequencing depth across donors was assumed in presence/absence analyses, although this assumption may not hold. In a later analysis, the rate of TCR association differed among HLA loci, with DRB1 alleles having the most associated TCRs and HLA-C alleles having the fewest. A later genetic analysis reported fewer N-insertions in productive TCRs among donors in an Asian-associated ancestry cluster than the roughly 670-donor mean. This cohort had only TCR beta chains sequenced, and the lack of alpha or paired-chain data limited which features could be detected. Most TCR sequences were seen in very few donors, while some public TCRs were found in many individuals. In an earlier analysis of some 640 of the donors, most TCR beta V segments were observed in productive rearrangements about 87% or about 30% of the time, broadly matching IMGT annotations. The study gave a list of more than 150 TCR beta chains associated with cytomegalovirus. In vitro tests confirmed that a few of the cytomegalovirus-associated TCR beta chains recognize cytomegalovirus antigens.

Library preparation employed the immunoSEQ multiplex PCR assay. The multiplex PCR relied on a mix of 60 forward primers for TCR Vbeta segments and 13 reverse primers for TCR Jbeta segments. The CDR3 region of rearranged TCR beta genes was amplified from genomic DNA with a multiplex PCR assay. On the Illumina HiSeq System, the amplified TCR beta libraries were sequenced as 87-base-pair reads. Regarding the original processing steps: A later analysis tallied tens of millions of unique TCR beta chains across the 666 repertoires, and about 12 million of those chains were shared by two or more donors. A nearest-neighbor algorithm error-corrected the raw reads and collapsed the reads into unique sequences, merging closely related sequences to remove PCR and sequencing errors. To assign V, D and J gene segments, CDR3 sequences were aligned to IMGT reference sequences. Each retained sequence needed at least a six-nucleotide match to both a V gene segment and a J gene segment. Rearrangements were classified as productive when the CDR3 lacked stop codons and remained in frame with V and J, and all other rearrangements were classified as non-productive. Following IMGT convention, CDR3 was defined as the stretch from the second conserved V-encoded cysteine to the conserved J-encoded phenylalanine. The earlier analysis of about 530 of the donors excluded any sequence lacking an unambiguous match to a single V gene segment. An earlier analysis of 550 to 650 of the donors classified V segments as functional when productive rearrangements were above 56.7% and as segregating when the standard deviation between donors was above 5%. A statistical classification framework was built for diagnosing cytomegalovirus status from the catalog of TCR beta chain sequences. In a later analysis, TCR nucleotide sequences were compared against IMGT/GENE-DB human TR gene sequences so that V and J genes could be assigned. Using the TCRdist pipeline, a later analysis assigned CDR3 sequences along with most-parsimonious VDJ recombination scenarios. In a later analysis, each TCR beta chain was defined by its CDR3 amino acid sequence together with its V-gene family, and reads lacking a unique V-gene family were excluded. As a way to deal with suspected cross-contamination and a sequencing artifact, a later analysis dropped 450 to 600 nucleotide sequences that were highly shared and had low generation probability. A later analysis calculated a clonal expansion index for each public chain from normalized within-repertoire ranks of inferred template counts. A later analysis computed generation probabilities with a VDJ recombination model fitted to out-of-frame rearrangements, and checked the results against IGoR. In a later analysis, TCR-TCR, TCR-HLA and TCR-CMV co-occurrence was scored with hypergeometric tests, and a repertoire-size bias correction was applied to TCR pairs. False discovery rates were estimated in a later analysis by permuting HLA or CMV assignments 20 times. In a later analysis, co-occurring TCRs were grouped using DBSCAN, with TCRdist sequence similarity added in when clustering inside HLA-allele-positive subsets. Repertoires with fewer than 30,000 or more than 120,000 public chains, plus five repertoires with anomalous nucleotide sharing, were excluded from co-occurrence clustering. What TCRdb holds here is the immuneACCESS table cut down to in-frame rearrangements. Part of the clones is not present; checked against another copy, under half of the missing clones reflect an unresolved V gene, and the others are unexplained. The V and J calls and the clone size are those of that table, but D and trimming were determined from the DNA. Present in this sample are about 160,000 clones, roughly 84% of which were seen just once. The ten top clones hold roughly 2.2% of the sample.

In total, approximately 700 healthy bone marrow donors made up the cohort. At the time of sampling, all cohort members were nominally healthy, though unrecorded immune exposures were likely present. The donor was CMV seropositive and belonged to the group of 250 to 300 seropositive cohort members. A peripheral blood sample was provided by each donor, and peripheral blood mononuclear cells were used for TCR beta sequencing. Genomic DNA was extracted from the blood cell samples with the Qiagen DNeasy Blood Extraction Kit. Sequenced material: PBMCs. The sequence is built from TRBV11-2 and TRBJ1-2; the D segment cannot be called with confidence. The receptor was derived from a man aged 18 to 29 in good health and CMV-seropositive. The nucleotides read TGTGCCAGCAGCTCCGGCCGGGGTGGCTACACCTTC. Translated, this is CASSSGRGGYTF. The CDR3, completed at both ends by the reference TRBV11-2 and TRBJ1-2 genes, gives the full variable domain EAGVAQSPRYKIIEKRQSVAFWCNPISGHATLYWYQQILGQGPKLLIQFQNNGVVDDSQLPKDRFSAERLKGVDSTLKIQPAKLEDSAVYLCASSSGRGGYTFGSGTRLTVV.